Each of the 31 T cell receptor beta chains below was sequenced from the same sample in a study of control samples from healthy donors and cancer patients. The method was immunoSEQ multiplex PCR; TCRdb's version includes in-frame clones alone and lacks a portion of them. This sample has 130,000 to 150,000 clones, with approximately 90% found just once. Source material: blood. These receptor sequences come from a woman in her 30s in good health.

V and J are TRBV15 and TRBJ1-2; D possibly corresponds to TRBD1 (6 bases). In germline, CDR1 is LNHNV, CDR2 YYDKDF (reference sequence). V was pared by 2 bases and J by 5 bases, with 27 bases between. The CDR3 consists of 19 residues. DNA for the CDR3: TGTGCCACCAGCAGATCAGTGGGGGGGCGACATCGTGATCGGTATGGCTACACCTTC. This translates into CATSRSVGGRHRDRYGYTF.

The chain carries TRBV5-1 and TRBJ1-1; D is perhaps TRBD1 (5 bases). The V gene lost 1 base and the J gene lost 1 base, with 11 bases spanning the gap. The CDR3 spans 15 residues. Germline V gene sequence: CDR1 SGHRS, CDR2 YFSETQ. The CDR3 spells CASSLQGKGNTEAFF. Written as DNA, the CDR3 is TGCGCCAGCAGCTTGCAGGGTAAGGGGAACACTGAAGCTTTCTTT.

This rearrangement joins TRBV28 to TRBJ2-5, with a tentative D call TRBD2 (7 bases). V was pared by 7 bases and J by 7 bases, with 16 bases between. This CDR3 has 13 residues. Germline V gives CDR1 MDHEN, CDR2 SYDVKM. As DNA, the CDR3 is TGTGCCAGCACCGCCGGGGGGCGGGGGACCCAGTACTTC. Amino acids: CASTAGGRGTQYF.

The chain combines TRBV5-5 with TRBJ2-5, with 14 bases that match TRBD2. V shed 3 bases, J shed 1 base, and the junction held 8 bases outside the gene matches. The CDR3 has 18 amino acids. CDR1 is SGHKS, CDR2 YYEKEE, per germline (reference sequence). CDR3 residues: CASSSRTSGRSSQETQYF. Here the CDR3 DNA reads TGTGCCAGCAGCTCCAGGACTAGCGGGAGGTCTTCCCAAGAGACCCAGTACTTC.

The chain employs TRBV19 and TRBJ2-3; a possible D gene is TRBD1 (5 bases). There are 14 residues in the CDR3. Per the germline V gene, CDR1 is LNHDA and CDR2 is SQIVND (reference sequence). V lost 3 bases, J lost 4 bases, and 11 bases lay in between. The CDR3 nucleotides read TGTGCCAGTAGTATTAGGCTAGGGGCAGATACGCAGTATTTT. It yields the protein CASSIRLGADTQYF.

The chain couples TRBV30 to TRBJ1-2, with unresolved D. CDR1 is GTSNPN and CDR2 is SVGIG in the germline V gene (reference sequence). This CDR3 comprises 12 residues. With 3 bases removed from V and 0 bases from J, the gap between germline ends came to 5 bases. CDR3 in amino acids: CAWSGANYGYTF. CDR3 sequence (DNA): TGTGCCTGGAGCGGAGCTAACTATGGCTACACCTTC.

The V gene is TRBV19, the J gene TRBJ2-2; unclear D gene. V was clipped by 3 bases and J by 5 bases, with 10 bases between them. This CDR3 contains 14 residues. CDR1 is LNHDA, CDR2 SQIVND, per germline (reference sequence). CDR3 coding DNA: TGTGCCAGTAGTATTCAGACGGATACCGGGGAGCTGTTTTTT. Protein sequence: CASSIQTDTGELFF. The full variable domain, with the rest looked up from reference TRBV19 and TRBJ2-2, is DGGITQSPKYLFRKEGQNVTLSCEQNLNHDAMYWYRQDPGQGLRLIYYSQIVNDFQKGDIAEGYSVSREKKESFPLTVTSAQKNPTAFYLCASSIQTDTGELFFGEGSRLTVL.

The chain links TRBV5-6 to TRBJ2-1, with 15 bases identical to TRBD2. V shed 4 bases and J 0 bases; nucleotides not matched to a gene: 8. There are 19 residues in the CDR3. Per germline, CDR1 SGHDT and CDR2 YYEEEE. CDR3 DNA sequence: TGTGCCAGCAGCCACGGACTAGCGGGAGGGGGGAGCTCCTACAATGAGCAGTTCTTC. Translation: CASSHGLAGGGSSYNEQFF.

The chain carries TRBV6-5 and TRBJ2-7; either TRBD1 or TRBD2 may supply D (5 bases each). The CDR3 sequence is 13 residues long. V lost 6 bases and J 6 bases, leaving 15 bases between the germline ends. Germline CDR1 reads MNHEY; CDR2 reads SVGAGI. DNA of the CDR3: TGTGCCAGCAGGGGACCGCTGGGGCGCGAGCAGTACTTC. Translating gives CASRGPLGREQYF.

The chain recombines TRBV20-1 with TRBJ1-1, with D hard to call. The germline CDR1 and CDR2 sequences are DFQATT and SNEGSKA (reference sequence). The CDR3 length is 11 residues. The V end was cut by 5 bases, the J end by 6 bases, with 10 bases between. The CDR3 DNA follows: TGCAGTGCTGTTAGGGTCCCTGAAGCTTTCTTT. This encodes CSAVRVPEAFF.

The chain recombines TRBV11-2 with TRBJ2-1; the match to TRBD2 covers 12 bases. Germline V gene sequence: CDR1 SGHAT, CDR2 FQNNGV. Trimming took 4 bases from V and 7 from J; bases not matched to a gene: 2. This CDR3 is built from 14 residues. The CDR3 coding sequence is TGTGCCAGCAGCTCTGGACTAGCGGGAAATGAGCAGTTCTTC. Amino acids: CASSSGLAGNEQFF.

The chain has TRBV27 and TRBJ2-7, with 7 nucleotides matching TRBD1. The CDR3 has 14 amino acids. The junction had 6 bases not matched to a gene; V was cut back by 5 bases and J by 2 bases. Germline assignment: CDR1 MNHEY and CDR2 SMNVEV (reference sequence). The chain's CDR3 is CASSHRDSTYEQYF. In nucleotides, the CDR3 is TGTGCCAGCAGTCACCGGGACAGTACCTACGAGCAGTACTTC.

The chain uses TRBV20-1 and TRBJ2-3; no definite D call. The CDR3 runs 15 residues. In germline, CDR1 is DFQATT, CDR2 SNEGSKA (reference sequence). V lost 3 bases to trimming and J lost 2 bases, with 15 bases between them. The DNA for the CDR3 is TGCAGTGCTAGTGGGGTAGCTGATTACACAGATACGCAGTATTTT. Translating gives CSASGVADYTDTQYF.

Concerning this clone itself: This CDR3 is also generated by other DNA sequences in the sample. This rearrangement joins TRBV11-2 to TRBJ1-5; no reliable D call. CDR3 length equals 13 residues. Germline V CDR1 and CDR2: SGHAT, FQNNGV. Trimming took 1 base from V and 2 from J, leaving 3 bases between them. CDR3 nucleotide sequence: TGTGCCAGCAGCTTAGCGGGCAATCAGCCCCAGCATTTT. Its translation: CASSLAGNQPQHF.

CDR3 coding DNA: TGTGCCAGCACGTACAGGGTCAACTATGGCTACACCTTC. This sequence encodes CASTYRVNYGYTF. The rearrangement links TRBV6-6 to TRBJ1-2; TRBD1 might be the D (6 bases). Germline V gives CDR1 MNHNY, CDR2 SVGAGI (reference sequence). Trimming removed 7 bases from V and 2 bases from J, with 11 bases in between. The CDR3 is made up of 13 amino acids.

CDR3 sequence (DNA): TGTGCCAGCAGAACGCCCCAGGGGGCCTACGAGCAGTACTTC. It encodes CASRTPQGAYEQYF. V gene TRBV6-5 combines with J gene TRBJ2-7; TRBD1 matches at 7 bases. Trimming took 6 bases from V and 2 from J; bases not matched to a gene: 7. CDR1 MNHEY and CDR2 SVGAGI come from the germline V gene. The CDR3 has 14 amino acids.

The V and J genes are TRBV4-2 and TRBJ1-3; 9 positions agree with TRBD1. There are 18 residues in the CDR3. J gave up 3 bases and V 0 bases, and 9 bases lay outside the gene matches. Germline CDR1 reads LGHNA; CDR2 reads YNFKEQ. The CDR3 bases are TGTGCCAGCAGCCAAGATACTACCAGACAGGGGGTTGGAAACACCATATATTTT. Encoded protein: CASSQDTTRQGVGNTIYF.

V usage is TRBV5-4 and J usage is TRBJ1-2, with 10 bases aligning to TRBD1. This CDR3 is 14 amino acids long. From germline, CDR1 is SGHNT and CDR2 YYREEE (reference sequence). V dropped 8 bases and J dropped 0; count of bases not matched to a gene: 4. The CDR3 coding sequence is TGTGCCAGTAGACAGGGGGCAACTAACTATGGCTACACCTTC. Translated: CASRQGATNYGYTF.

The chain combines TRBV2 with TRBJ1-2, with TRBD1 matching 7 bases. The V and J ends lost 3 bases and 8 bases, in that order; junction bases with no gene match: 9. The CDR3 totals 14 residues. Germline-derived CDR1 and CDR2 are SNHLY and FYNNEI. In DNA form, the CDR3 reads TGTGCCAGCAGTGAGACAGGGCCTAGTGGGGGCTACACCTTC. Translation gives CASSETGPSGGYTF.

This clone was seen just once. This sequence joins TRBV30 and TRBJ2-1, with D hard to call. V lost 7 bases and J 7 bases, leaving 17 bases between the germline ends. The germline CDR1 and CDR2 sequences are GTSNPN and SVGIG (reference sequence). There are 13 residues in the CDR3. The CDR3 nucleotides are TGTGCCTCCCTTGGAAACATAGGGAATGAGCAGTTCTTC. Translation: CASLGNIGNEQFF.

The chain recombines TRBV5-1 with TRBJ2-1, with D possibly TRBD2 on 5 matching bases. V was clipped by 1 base and J by 2 bases, with 10 bases between them. The CDR3 sequence is 15 residues long. Germline CDR1 reads SGHRS; CDR2 reads YFSETQ. The CDR3 here is CASSLPSGTYNEQFF. The CDR3, as DNA: TGCGCCAGCAGCTTGCCCAGCGGAACCTACAATGAGCAGTTCTTC.

J is TRBJ1-2 and V is TRBV19; TRBD1 matches at 10 bases. This CDR3 is built from 13 residues. Germline V CDR1 and CDR2: LNHDA, SQIVND (reference sequence). Trimming took 6 bases from V and 8 from J; bases not matched to a gene: 6. The CDR3 reads CASSPRDRGGYTF. The CDR3 DNA reads TGTGCCAGTAGCCCAAGGGACAGGGGCGGCTACACCTTC.

The V and J genes are TRBV7-9 and TRBJ1-1, with 9 nucleotides matching TRBD1. Germline V lookup: CDR1 SEHNR, CDR2 FQNEAQ (reference sequence). Germline trimming cut 1 base from V and 6 bases from J; bases unmatched to any gene: 9. The CDR3 runs 16 residues. As DNA, the CDR3 is TGTGCCAGCAGCTTAGACAGTCTTGGGACAGGGTCTGAAGCTTTCTTT. Residues: CASSLDSLGTGSEAFF.

This clone was seen once. The rearrangement joins TRBV6-1 to TRBJ2-7, with 8 bases matching TRBD1. V shed 2 bases and J 3 bases; nucleotides not matched to a gene: 3. The CDR3 totals 14 residues. Germline V lookup: CDR1 MNHNS, CDR2 SASEGT. The CDR3 DNA reads TGTGCCAGCAGTGAACAGGGGGCGGTCTACGAGCAGTACTTC. Amino acids: CASSEQGAVYEQYF.

Here the CDR3 DNA reads TGCGCCAGCAGCTCCGGACAGCCGACAGATACGCAGTATTTT. Translated: CASSSGQPTDTQYF. V is TRBV5-1 and J is TRBJ2-3, with D possibly TRBD1 on 6 matching bases. CDR1 is SGHRS, CDR2 YFSETQ, per germline. CDR3 size: 14 residues. V shed 3 bases and J shed 3 bases, with 11 bases lying between them.

The chain uses TRBV15 and TRBJ2-5, with 8 positions matching TRBD2. Germline CDR1 is LNHNV and CDR2 is YYDKDF (reference sequence). V was clipped by 3 bases and J by 3 bases; unmatched bases: 18. CDR3 length: 19 residues. CDR3 nucleotide sequence: TGTGCCACCAGCAGTGGCCCCGGGCTAGCGGGCACCCTCAAAGAGACCCAGTACTTC. Its protein is CATSSGPGLAGTLKETQYF. The variable domain in full, with the rest retrieved from reference TRBV15 and TRBJ2-5, is DAMVIQNPRYQVTQFGKPVTLSCSQTLNHNVMYWYQQKSSQAPKLLFHYYDKDFNNEADTPDNFQSRRPNTSFCFLDIRSPGLGDTAMYLCATSSGPGLAGTLKETQYFGPGTRLLVL.

The chain has TRBV7-3 and TRBJ2-5, with D perhaps being TRBD1 or TRBD2 (5 bases each). CDR1 SGHTA and CDR2 FQGTGA come from the germline V gene. The germline V and J ends were trimmed by 2 bases and 2 bases, with 12 bases remaining between them. This CDR3 region has 15 residues. CDR3 loop: CASSLLGTEQETQYF. CDR3 sequence (DNA): TGTGCCAGCAGCTTATTGGGGACGGAGCAAGAGACCCAGTACTTC.

V and J are TRBV6-1 and TRBJ2-3; the D is unclear. V was clipped by 2 bases and J by 2 bases, with 2 bases between them. The CDR3 has 12 residues. CDR1 and CDR2 (germline): MNHNS, SASEGT. The CDR3 bases are TGTGCCAGCAGTGAACTCACAGATACGCAGTATTTT. This gives the protein CASSELTDTQYF.

The count of this clone is one. V is TRBV15 and J is TRBJ2-3, with 10 bases matching TRBD2. Germline V gives CDR1 LNHNV, CDR2 YYDKDF (reference sequence). The CDR3 length is 19 residues. V lost 4 bases, J lost 4 bases, and 17 bases stayed unmatched. CDR3 coding DNA: TGTGCCACCAGCAAGAAGAGAAGGCTAGCGGGAGCTGGAGCAGATACGCAGTATTTT. Translation gives CATSKKRRLAGAGADTQYF.

This CDR3 reads CASRIQANTEAFF. Here the CDR3 DNA reads TGTGCCAGCCGGATCCAGGCTAACACTGAAGCTTTCTTT. This chain links TRBV7-2 with TRBJ1-1; unclear D gene. Germline lookup yields CDR1 SGHTA and CDR2 FQGNSA. CDR3 size: 13 residues. The V and J ends lost 8 bases and 2 bases respectively, with 12 bases between them.

CDR3 nucleotides: TGTGCCAGCAGCCCGCCCGGGACATACACTATCACCTACACCTTC. Its translation is CASSPPGTYTITYTF. This sequence joins TRBV7-2 and TRBJ1-2; TRBD1 might be the D (6 bases). The V end lost 5 bases, the J end lost 10 bases, and 23 bases lay between the germline ends. Germline CDR1 is SGHTA and CDR2 is FQGNSA. This CDR3 contains 15 residues.